This TCR beta chain was captured in a study of T cell clonotyping in hematopoietic cell transplantation. Study background: Cytoreduction preceded collection of pretransplant recipient samples.

Profiling relied on immunoSEQ multiplex PCR, and the TCRdb table lists in-frame clones only, not all of them. The repertoire holds approximately 11,000 clones, with about 92% as singletons. This clone was recorded once. Its antigen is currently unknown. Documented time point: recipient sample about 28 days before transplant, after cytoreduction. Recipients were bled about 28 days pretransplant and at posttransplant days 30, 100, 180. Points from the study as a whole: Broader posttransplant TCR repertoire diversity was predicted by graft donor and pretransplant recipient Inverse Simpson Index values. Few recipient clonotypes overlapped donors; over 97% were de novo at given depth.

Germline CDR1 is SGHDT and CDR2 is YYEEEE. The J segment lost 10 bases and the V segment lost 4 bases, leaving 11 bases of the junction unmatched. The CDR3 has 14 amino acids. The rearrangement links TRBV5-6 to TRBJ2-1, with 7 nucleotides matching TRBD1. The sample was peripheral blood mononuclear cells, taken before stem cell transplant. The TCR originated in a woman aged 40 to 50 with acute myeloid leukemia. Some clones in this sample may be carry-over from other donors' samples. In nucleotides, the CDR3 is TGTGCCAGCAGCAACCCCAGGGGGAAGGGGGAGCAGTTCTTC. Protein product: CASSNPRGKGEQFF.